Listed below are T cell receptor beta chains from one sample, sequenced in a study of vaccination and CD4 T cells after COVID-19. One entry per CDR3 protein results from TCRdb running MiXCR on the PCR reads. This sample carries 16,000 or so distinct CDR3 sequences, around 80% of them seen once, and the ten largest clones take approximately 9.1%. These TCRs' antigens remain unknown. The sample here was CD4+ T cells from blood, cultured in vitro, taken after SARS-CoV-2 vaccination. The receptors were sampled from a human donor who received a COVID-19 vaccine. Each CDR3 is given without its conserved first and last residue. Each record gives: V gene, CDR3 protein.

v_call: TRBV10-1; cdr3_aa: ASSSSGGTDEQY
v_call: TRBV24-1; cdr3_aa: ATSDLYGYT
v_call: TRBV9; cdr3_aa: ASSAPIGLNSPLH
v_call: TRBV24-1; cdr3_aa: ATSDPGLGGYT
v_call: TRBV12-3/TRBV12-4; cdr3_aa: ASKRTELAGADNEQF
v_call: TRBV12-3/TRBV12-4; cdr3_aa: ASRQGGRTDTQY
v_call: TRBV5-1; cdr3_aa: ASSSGTKQETQY
v_call: TRBV12-3/TRBV12-4; cdr3_aa: ASSRAAGGSYNSPLH
v_call: TRBV6-1; cdr3_aa: ASSDSYQPQH
v_call: TRBV6-1; cdr3_aa: ASSADSRNTEAF
v_call: TRBV6-1; cdr3_aa: ASRSRGNGYT
v_call: TRBV6-5; cdr3_aa: ASSYSITAQRNSPLH
v_call: TRBV7-9; cdr3_aa: ASSLEGNSPLH
v_call: TRBV20-1; cdr3_aa: SASPGQETQY
v_call: TRBV19; cdr3_aa: ASSMGRGPYNSPLH
v_call: TRBV20-1; cdr3_aa: SASPLAGEETQY
v_call: TRBV20-1; cdr3_aa: SARDAGTSSYEQY